Below, 22 T cell receptor beta chains from the same sample are listed, as sequenced in a study of Graves' ophthalmopathy and Graves' hyperthyroidism. TCR beta CDR3 regions were amplified from RNA transcripts. The authors performed first-round RT-PCR with HTBI primers and then a second-round multiplex PCR. One entry per CDR3 protein results from TCRdb running MiXCR on the multiplex PCR reads. The sample shows about 620,000 distinct CDR3 sequences, 22% of them seen only once. The sequenced material came from peripheral blood. The receptor source for this set is a woman aged 18-29 years with stable Graves' hyperthyroidism. Some clones in this sample may be carry-over from other donors' samples.

This clonotype was seen repeatedly, ten times or more. The rearrangement uses TRBV5-1 and TRBJ1-5, with D tentatively TRBD1 (6 bases). Germline loops: CDR1 SGHRS, CDR2 YFSETQ. The CDR3 has 14 residues. Trimming shortened V by 0 bases and J by 7 bases, and 11 bases separated the two germline ends. CDR3 in DNA: TGCGCCAGCAGCTTGGCCGGGGGCAGACAGCCCCAGCATTTT. Its translation: CASSLAGGRQPQHF. Full variable domain (rest looked up from reference TRBV5-1 and TRBJ1-5): KAGVTQTPRYLIKTRGQQVTLSCSPISGHRSVSWYQQTPGQGLQFLFEYFSETQRNKGNFPGRFSGRQFSNSRSEMNVSTLELGDSALYLCASSLAGGRQPQHFGDGTRLSIL.

This clonotype was observed at least ten times. CDR3 DNA sequence: TGTGCCAGCAGCTTCTCCCCGGAGTCGGGTTATGGCTACACCTTC. This encodes CASSFSPESGYGYTF. The chain uses TRBV7-2 and TRBJ1-2; no reliable D call. Deletions cut 3 bases from V and 5 bases from J, with 16 bases between. CDR3 length: 15 residues. Germline assignment: CDR1 SGHTA and CDR2 FQGNSA.

This clonotype was seen ten or more times. The J gene is TRBJ2-7, the V gene TRBV7-9, with D uncertain. The CDR3 totals 14 residues. Germline CDR1 and CDR2: SEHNR and FQNEAQ (reference sequence). Trimming shortened V by 5 bases and J by 3 bases, and 14 bases separated the two germline ends. CDR3 loop: CASSPKKGFYEQYF. CDR3 DNA: TGTGCCAGCAGCCCGAAGAAGGGATTCTACGAGCAGTACTTC.

Many counts were recorded for this clonotype. V usage is TRBV12-3 or TRBV12-4 and J usage is TRBJ1-2, with 11 bases identical to TRBD1. After removal of 6 bases from V and 12 bases from J, the junction contained 6 bases not matched to a gene. The length of the CDR3 is 12 residues. The CDR3 region is CASSLGQGVHTF. The CDR3 nucleotides are TGTGCCAGCAGCCTGGGACAGGGGGTACACACCTTC.

The chain couples TRBV2 to TRBJ1-2; no reliable D call. With 5 bases removed from V and 3 bases from J, the gap between germline ends came to 10 bases. Germline V CDR1 and CDR2: SNHLY, FYNNEI. The CDR3 extends over 13 amino acids. CDR3 sequence: CASSFVWDYGYTF. The CDR3 region has the DNA TGTGCCAGCAGTTTCGTCTGGGACTATGGCTACACCTTC.

This clonotype was detected ten times or more. Written as DNA, the CDR3 is TGTGCCAGCAGCTTAGACCCTGGACAGGGTACCGGCTACACCTTC. The encoded protein is CASSLDPGQGTGYTF. The chain combines TRBV7-6 with TRBJ1-2; TRBD1 agrees at 8 bases. V lost 1 base to trimming and J lost 8 bases; unmatched junction nucleotides: 9. Germline V gene sequence: CDR1 SGHVS, CDR2 FNYEAQ. The CDR3 sequence is 15 residues long.

This clonotype was observed a few times. The rearrangement uses TRBV27 and TRBJ2-2; 11 nucleotides align to TRBD2. The CDR3 is made up of 20 amino acids. Germline V gene lookup returns CDR1 MNHEY and CDR2 SMNVEV (reference sequence). The V and J ends lost 4 bases and 0 bases, in that order; junction bases with no gene match: 13. The DNA of the CDR3 is TGTGCCAGCAGTTCCCCTTTGCTAGCGGGAGGACAACCGAACACCGGGGAGCTGTTTTTT. Translating gives CASSSPLLAGGQPNTGELFF.

The V call is TRBV6-1, the J call TRBJ1-1; tentative D call: TRBD1 (5 bases). Germline CDR1 reads MNHNS; CDR2 reads SASEGT. Between the trimmed V and J ends, which lost 7 bases and 0 bases, there was a span of 15 bases. This CDR3 is 15 amino acids long. In DNA, the CDR3 is TGTGCCAGCACCAAAAGGGGCCTAATGAACACTGAAGCTTTCTTT. Translated: CASTKRGLMNTEAFF.

This clonotype occurred many times. The J gene is TRBJ1-6, the V gene TRBV7-9, with a possible D match to TRBD1 (5 bases). The V end lost 5 bases, the J end lost 7 bases, and 15 bases lay between the germline ends. The CDR3 sequence is 15 residues long. Germline-derived CDR1 and CDR2 are SEHNR and FQNEAQ (reference sequence). The CDR3 DNA is TGTGCCAGCAGCGCCCGGGACCCAAGGAATTCACCCCTCCACTTT. Amino acid sequence: CASSARDPRNSPLHF.

The chain is built from TRBV6-2 or TRBV6-3 and TRBJ2-7; 10 bases match TRBD2. The junction had 6 bases not matched to a gene; V was cut back by 5 bases and J by 5 bases. The CDR3 consists of 14 residues. Looked up from germline, CDR1 is MNHEY and CDR2 is SVGEGT. In nucleotides, the CDR3 is TGTGCCAGCAGTGCTAGCGGGAGACAAAACGAGCAGTACTTC. It yields the protein CASSASGRQNEQYF.

J is TRBJ1-5 and V is TRBV6-1; 7 nucleotides line up with TRBD1. Trimming at V came to 2 bases and at J to 7 bases, leaving 11 bases not matched to a gene. The CDR3 spans 16 residues. Germline V gene lookup returns CDR1 MNHNS and CDR2 SASEGT. CDR3 nucleotide sequence: TGTGCCAGCAGTGAAACGGCAGGGGGGTTGCAGCAGCCCCAGCATTTT. This gives the protein CASSETAGGLQQPQHF.

This clonotype was counted a single time. The chain links TRBV6-2 or TRBV6-3 to TRBJ2-7, with D unresolved. Trimming left V 6 bases short and J 2 bases short, with 17 bases between. CDR1 MNHEY and CDR2 SVGEGT come from the germline V gene. This CDR3 spans 15 amino acids. DNA of the CDR3: TGTGCCAGCAGACTCACGGCAGGACCGGCCTACGAGCAGTACTTC. As protein: CASRLTAGPAYEQYF.

In this sample, this clonotype turned up many times. The V call is TRBV28, the J call TRBJ1-1; 8 bases match TRBD1. CDR1 and CDR2 (germline): MDHEN, SYDVKM. This CDR3 comprises 14 residues. V trimming: 5 bases; J trimming: 6 bases; junction bases outside the gene matches: 8. The CDR3 here is CASSPGQGTAEAFF. CDR3 nucleotide sequence: TGTGCCAGCAGTCCCGGACAGGGTACGGCTGAAGCTTTCTTT.

This clonotype was found many times. The V call is TRBV12-3 or TRBV12-4, the J call TRBJ1-2; 7 bases are a match to TRBD1. CDR3 length: 19 amino acids. V lost 3 bases and J lost 0; bases outside the gene matches: 16. The CDR3 is CASSFGSLGTVPSNYGYTF. The DNA of the CDR3 is TGTGCCAGCAGTTTTGGATCGTTGGGGACAGTCCCTTCTAACTATGGCTACACCTTC.

The sample holds a few counts of this clonotype. This chain joins TRBV12-3 or TRBV12-4 and TRBJ2-7; D is tentatively TRBD1 or TRBD2 (5 bases each). The V end lost 7 bases, the J end lost 3 bases, and 16 bases lay between the germline ends. The CDR3 length is 14 residues. The CDR3 reads CASTPSGSGYEQYF. The CDR3 DNA sequence: TGTGCCAGCACCCCCTCAGGGAGCGGCTACGAGCAGTACTTC.

This clonotype was counted ten times or more. The V gene is TRBV20-1, the J gene TRBJ2-5; the D gene is possibly TRBD2 (5 bases). Looked up from germline, CDR1 is DFQATT and CDR2 is SNEGSKA (reference sequence). The CDR3 runs 13 residues. Trimming took 3 bases from V and 5 from J, leaving 13 bases between them. CDR3 coding DNA: TGCAGTGCTAGTACCGGGGATGGGGAGACCCAGTACTTC. Amino acids: CSASTGDGETQYF.

This clonotype came up many times. The rearrangement links TRBV28 to TRBJ2-5, with 11 nucleotides matching TRBD2. With V trimmed by 5 bases and J by 7 bases, 9 bases remained unmatched. The germline CDR1 and CDR2 sequences are MDHEN and SYDVKM. The CDR3 consists of 15 residues. In nucleotides, the CDR3 is TGTGCCAGCAGTCTTGGGACTAGCGGAAAGGGGACCCAGTACTTC. Amino acid sequence: CASSLGTSGKGTQYF.

Points on this clonotype: A read error may be the cause here, since a much bigger clone is one base away. This chain links TRBV2 with TRBJ2-2; 7 nucleotides agree with TRBD1. Per the germline V gene, CDR1 is SNHLY and CDR2 is FYNNEI. With V trimmed by 1 base and J by 10 bases, 9 bases remained unmatched. CDR3 length equals 15 residues. CDR3 in amino acids: CASSEGPGGTEELFF. The CDR3 DNA sequence: TGTGCCAGCAGTGAAGGGCCAGGGGGAACTGAGGAGCTGTTTTTT.

Only one count was recorded for this clonotype. This chain joins TRBV14 and TRBJ2-7; 9 bases map to TRBD2. Trimming removed 3 bases from V and 5 bases from J; junction bases left unmatched: 5. From germline, CDR1 is SGHDN and CDR2 FVKESK. The CDR3 is made up of 14 amino acids. The CDR3 nucleotides are TGTGCCAGCAGCCATCGCGGGAGGGGCCACGAGCAGTACTTC. Its translation: CASSHRGRGHEQYF.

V and J are TRBV28 and TRBJ1-2; D is uncertain. CDR1 and CDR2 from the germline V gene are MDHEN and SYDVKM. CDR3 length: 10 residues. V shed 5 bases and J shed 6 bases, with 4 bases lying between them. Written as DNA, the CDR3 is TGTGCCAGCAGTAGTGATGGCTACACCTTC. Residues: CASSSDGYTF.

A few counts support this clonotype. V usage is TRBV6-5 and J usage is TRBJ1-2; weak D call: TRBD1 (5 bases). Germline V CDR1 and CDR2: MNHEY, SVGAGI. V lost 2 bases to trimming and J lost 4 bases, with 11 bases between them. The CDR3 spans 14 residues. CDR3 sequence reads: CASSYGGQGYGYTF. The CDR3 DNA is TGTGCCAGCAGTTACGGCGGACAAGGCTATGGCTACACCTTC.

This clonotype has at least ten counts. Germline and junction disagree at one end, which may indicate a read error. The chain combines TRBV6-2 or TRBV6-3 with TRBJ2-4; no clear D. Germline-derived CDR1 and CDR2 are MNHEY and SVGEGT. CDR3 length: 12 amino acids. Here the CDR3 DNA reads TGTGCCAACAGACCCGACGGAAACATTAAGTACTTC. This encodes CANRPDGNIKYF.